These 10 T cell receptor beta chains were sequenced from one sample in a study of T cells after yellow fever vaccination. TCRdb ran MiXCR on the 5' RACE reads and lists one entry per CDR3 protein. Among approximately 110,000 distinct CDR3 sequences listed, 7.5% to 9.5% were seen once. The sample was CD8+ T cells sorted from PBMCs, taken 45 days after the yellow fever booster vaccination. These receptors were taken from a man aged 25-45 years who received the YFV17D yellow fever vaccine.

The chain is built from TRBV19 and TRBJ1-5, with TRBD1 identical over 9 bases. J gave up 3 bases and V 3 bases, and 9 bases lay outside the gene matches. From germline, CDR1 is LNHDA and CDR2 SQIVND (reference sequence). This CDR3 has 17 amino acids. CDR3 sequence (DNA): TGTGCCAGTAGTATGGTCGGGACAGGGCGTCACAATCAGCCCCAGCATTTT. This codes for CASSMVGTGRHNQPQHF.

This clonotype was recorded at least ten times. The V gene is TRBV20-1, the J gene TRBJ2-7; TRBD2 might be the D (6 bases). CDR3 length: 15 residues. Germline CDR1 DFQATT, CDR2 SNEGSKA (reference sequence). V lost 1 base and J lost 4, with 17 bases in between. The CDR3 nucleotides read TGCAGTGCTAGAGGGGGGAGGTACGAGATTTACGAGCAGTACTTC. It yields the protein CSARGGRYEIYEQYF.

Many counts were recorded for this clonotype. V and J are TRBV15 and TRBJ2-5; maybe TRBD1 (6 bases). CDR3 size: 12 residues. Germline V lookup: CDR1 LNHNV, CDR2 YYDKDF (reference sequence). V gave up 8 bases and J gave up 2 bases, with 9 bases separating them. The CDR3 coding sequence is TGTGCCACCGGTGGACAGCAAGAGACCCAGTACTTC. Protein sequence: CATGGQQETQYF.

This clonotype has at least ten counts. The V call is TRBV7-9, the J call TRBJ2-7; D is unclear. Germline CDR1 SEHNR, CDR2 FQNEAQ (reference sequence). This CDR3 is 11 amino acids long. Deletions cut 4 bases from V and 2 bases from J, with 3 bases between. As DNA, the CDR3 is TGTGCCAGCAGCTATACCTACGAGCAGTACTTC. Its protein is CASSYTYEQYF.

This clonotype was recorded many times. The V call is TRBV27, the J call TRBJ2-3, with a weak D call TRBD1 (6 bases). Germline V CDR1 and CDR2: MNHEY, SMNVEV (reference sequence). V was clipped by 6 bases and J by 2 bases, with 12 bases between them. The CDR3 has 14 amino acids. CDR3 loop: CASRPGVITDTQYF. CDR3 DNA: TGTGCCAGCAGGCCAGGGGTGATCACAGATACGCAGTATTTT.

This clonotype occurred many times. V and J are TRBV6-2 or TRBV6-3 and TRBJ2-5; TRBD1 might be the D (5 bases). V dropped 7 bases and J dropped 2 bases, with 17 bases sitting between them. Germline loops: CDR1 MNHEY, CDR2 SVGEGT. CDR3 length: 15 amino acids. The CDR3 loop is CASTRGPPRQETQYF. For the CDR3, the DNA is TGTGCCAGCACAAGGGGTCCCCCTAGACAAGAGACCCAGTACTTC.

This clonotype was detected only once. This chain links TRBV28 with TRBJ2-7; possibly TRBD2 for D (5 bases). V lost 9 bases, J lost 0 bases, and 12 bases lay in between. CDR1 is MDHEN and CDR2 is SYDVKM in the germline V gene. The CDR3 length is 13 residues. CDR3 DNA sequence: TGTGCCAGGAGTCCCGGGGACTCCTACGAGCAGTACTTC. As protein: CARSPGDSYEQYF.

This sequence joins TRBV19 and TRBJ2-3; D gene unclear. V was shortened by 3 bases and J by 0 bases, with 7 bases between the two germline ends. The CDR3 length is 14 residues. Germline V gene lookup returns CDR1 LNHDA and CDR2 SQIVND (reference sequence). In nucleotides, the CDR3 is TGTGCCAGTAGTATCTTGGGCAGCACAGATACGCAGTATTTT. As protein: CASSILGSTDTQYF. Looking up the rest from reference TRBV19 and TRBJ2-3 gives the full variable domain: DGGITQSPKYLFRKEGQNVTLSCEQNLNHDAMYWYRQDPGQGLRLIYYSQIVNDFQKGDIAEGYSVSREKKESFPLTVTSAQKNPTAFYLCASSILGSTDTQYFGPGTRLTVL.

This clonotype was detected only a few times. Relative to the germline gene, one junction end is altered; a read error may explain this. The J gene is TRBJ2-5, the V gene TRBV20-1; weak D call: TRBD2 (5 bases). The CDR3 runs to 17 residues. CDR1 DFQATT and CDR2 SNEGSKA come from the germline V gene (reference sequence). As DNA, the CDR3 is TGCTGTGCTAGAGATCCCCCCCCGGACTCTTACTGGGAGACCCAGTACTTC. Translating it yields CCARDPPPDSYWETQYF.

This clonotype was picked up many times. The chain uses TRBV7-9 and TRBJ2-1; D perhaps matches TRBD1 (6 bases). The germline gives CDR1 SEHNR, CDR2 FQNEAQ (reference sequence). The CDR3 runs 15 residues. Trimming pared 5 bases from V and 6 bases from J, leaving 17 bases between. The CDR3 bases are TGTGCCAGCAGCACCCGGGACATCGGAAGCAATGAGCAGTTCTTC. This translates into CASSTRDIGSNEQFF.